This is a list of T cell receptor beta chains from one sample in a study of blood T cell repertoires in COVID-19. Method: immunoSEQ multiplex PCR; TCRdb's copy keeps in-frame clones and lacks some. The repertoire holds more than 95,000 clones, with approximately 80% as singletons. Sequencing used peripheral blood. The origin of the receptors is an elderly woman with active or convalescent COVID-19. Each CDR3 is given without its conserved first and last residue. The D gene is left open where the match is weak.

len,j_gene,v_gene,d_gene,CDR3aa
14,TRBJ1-5,TRBV28,TRBD1,ASSLGRDRGGQPQH
13,TRBJ1-1,TRBV4-1,-,ASSQVVAIGGEAF
11,TRBJ2-7,TRBV29-1,TRBD2,SVGAGGPYEQY
15,TRBJ2-5,TRBV18,TRBD1,ASSPDRRRGVGETQY
14,TRBJ2-3,TRBV7-2,-,ASSLPWATGADTQY
11,TRBJ1-1,TRBV7-2,-,ASSITADTEAF
14,TRBJ2-3,TRBV6-2/TRBV6-3,TRBD2,ASSYVSGRIEDTQY
13,TRBJ1-1,TRBV28,-,ASLKRGYVNTEAF
12,TRBJ2-2,TRBV28,-,ASRWTVNTGELF
15,TRBJ2-6,TRBV3-1/TRBV3-2,TRBD1,ASRSGTGGDWANVLT
16,TRBJ2-1,TRBV5-1,TRBD2,ASSRDPPGLAANNEQF
12,TRBJ2-2,TRBV6-5,-,ASSVGQRSGELF
11,TRBJ2-7,TRBV13,TRBD2,ASSALAGDEQY